This record covers a single T cell receptor beta chain. Its antigen remains unidentified. Germline V gives CDR1 SGHRS, CDR2 YFSETQ. V dropped 4 bases and J dropped 4 bases, with 16 bases sitting between them. The CDR3 is 15 amino acids. The repertoire was sequenced with immunoSEQ multiplex PCR; TCRdb's copy has only in-frame clones and lacks some. Among roughly 2.6 million clones listed, just over 90% were seen once. The source of the sample is a study of shared clonotypes between healthy human individuals. Study results and caveats: Across subsets, estimated richness was generally greater for naive than for memory populations. Only a few donors were included, so the genetic and exposure-history diversity represented was limited.

The sequence was collected from a man between 18 and 35 years old in good health. The genes are TRBV5-1 and TRBJ2-3, with unresolved D. The sequencing sample was made of naive CD4+ T cells sorted from blood. Indicated subset: CD45RA+ positively selected. DNA of the CDR3: TGCGCCAGCAGCCGCTTGAACTCTTGGCCAGATACGCAGTATTTT. This sequence encodes CASSRLNSWPDTQYF.